The 2 T cell receptor beta chains below all came from one sample that was sequenced in a study of radiation and T cells in renal cell carcinoma (dated by TCRdb to between 2020 and 2021). Library generation was performed with the immunoSEQ multiplex PCR assay. TCRdb limited this immuneACCESS table to in-frame rearrangements with V and J called. A share of clones is missing; checked studies link under half to unresolved V genes, and the rest is unexplained. This sample lists about 20,000 clones; approximately 80% were detected once. 35% to 45% of the sample is taken by the ten largest. The sample's time point, from its label and the paper: baseline pretreatment blood. The sample's treatment or condition label is to be understood as: 15 Gy SBRT to primary tumor, nephrectomy 4 weeks later. The sample was blood, taken from a patient whose treatment included radiotherapy and nephrectomy. Source of these receptors: a man aged 60-69 years with renal cell carcinoma.

The chain is built from TRBV19 and TRBJ2-7; maybe TRBD2 (5 bases). The germline CDR1 and CDR2 sequences are LNHDA and SQIVND (reference sequence). The CDR3 is made up of 14 amino acids. V was cut by 3 bases and J by 3 bases, with 12 bases left in between. The CDR3 DNA reads TGTGCCAGTAGTATCCGGACTGGCCGCTACGAGCAGTACTTC. Its protein is CASSIRTGRYEQYF. Drawing the rest from reference TRBV19 and TRBJ2-7, the complete variable domain is DGGITQSPKYLFRKEGQNVTLSCEQNLNHDAMYWYRQDPGQGLRLIYYSQIVNDFQKGDIAEGYSVSREKKESFPLTVTSAQKNPTAFYLCASSIRTGRYEQYFGPGTRLTVT.

V is TRBV7-9 and J is TRBJ1-3; weak D call: TRBD1 (5 bases). The CDR3 is 15 residues long. Germline assignment: CDR1 SEHNR and CDR2 FQNEAQ (reference sequence). V lost 1 base, J lost 2 bases, and 9 bases lay in between. CDR3 sequence reads: CASSLDPGPGNTIYF. The CDR3 region has the DNA TGTGCCAGCAGCTTAGACCCAGGGCCTGGAAACACCATATATTTT.